The 12 T cell receptor beta chains in this list originate from one sample, sequenced in a study of T-cell reconstitution after alpha-beta-depleted transplantation in children. As it was prepared, the TCRbeta library received unique molecular identifiers. Each CDR3 protein gets one entry after TCRdb re-called the PCR reads with MiXCR. Among about 110,000 distinct CDR3 sequences, about 9.3% were seen once, and the ten largest hold about 34%. The specimen comprised PBMCs, sampled before TCRalphabeta/CD19-depleted stem cell transplant. The origin of the receptors is a boy under 10 years old with acute lymphoblastic leukemia, due to receive a stem cell transplant.

This clonotype was found many times. CDR3 loop: CSARVGPKGANVLTF. CDR3 nucleotides: TGCAGTGCTAGAGTTGGGCCGAAAGGGGCCAACGTCCTGACTTTC. The J gene is TRBJ2-6, the V gene TRBV20-1, with D hard to call. Trimming removed 1 base at V and 4 bases at J, with 11 bases between. CDR3 size: 15 residues. From germline, CDR1 is DFQATT and CDR2 SNEGSKA (reference sequence).

This clonotype was recorded many times. The chain employs TRBV12-3 or TRBV12-4 and TRBJ1-2; TRBD1 might be the D (6 bases). CDR3 size: 13 residues. V was shortened by 5 bases and J by 4 bases, with 11 bases between the two germline ends. The CDR3 coding sequence is TGTGCCAGCAGTGACGACAGGACCTATGGCTACACCTTC. Its protein product is CASSDDRTYGYTF.

This clonotype came up a few times. This may be a read error, as it is one base from a much larger clone. This CDR3 fails to terminate in the conserved phenylalanine or tryptophan, so it likely reflects a read error. The chain links TRBV18 to TRBJ2-4, with D possibly TRBD1 on 5 matching bases. The germline gives CDR1 KGHSH, CDR2 LQKENI. The CDR3 totals 17 residues. The V and J ends lost 5 bases and 6 bases respectively, with 23 bases between them. CDR3 in amino acids: CASSAPPSTGARNIQYS. The CDR3 coding sequence is TGTGCCAGCTCAGCCCCGCCGTCGACTGGGGCGAGAAACATTCAGTACTCC.

Here the CDR3 reads CASRKEGLKEQYF. Here the CDR3 DNA reads TGCGCCAGCAGAAAGGAGGGTTTAAAGGAGCAGTACTTC. The rearrangement links TRBV5-1 to TRBJ2-7; possibly TRBD2 for D (6 bases). The CDR3 has 13 amino acids. Germline CDR1 reads SGHRS; CDR2 reads YFSETQ. Trimming pared 5 bases from V and 7 bases from J, leaving 16 bases between.

V gene TRBV20-1 combines with J gene TRBJ2-3, with 9 bases identical to TRBD2. CDR3 length: 15 amino acids. The V gene end was trimmed by 4 bases and the J gene end by 1 base; junction bases not matched to a gene: 6. Germline V gene sequence: CDR1 DFQATT, CDR2 SNEGSKA (reference sequence). The CDR3 nucleotides are TGCAGTGCTACCCTAGCTAGCGGGGGCACAGATACGCAGTATTTT. Its protein is CSATLASGGTDTQYF.

This clonotype was counted many times. The rearrangement uses TRBV6-1 and TRBJ2-1, with 8 positions matching TRBD1. Germline CDR1 is MNHNS and CDR2 is SASEGT. The CDR3 loop spans 15 amino acids. Unmatched junction bases numbered 7, after V lost 7 bases and J lost 2 bases. The CDR3 DNA reads as TGTGCCAGCAATACCGACAGGGGTACCTACAATGAGCAGTTCTTC. Protein sequence: CASNTDRGTYNEQFF.

This clonotype showed up many times. This sequence joins TRBV20-1 and TRBJ2-2, with 8 bases lining up with TRBD2. The J segment lost 4 bases and the V segment lost 1 base, leaving 2 bases of the junction unmatched. CDR3 length equals 14 residues. Per the germline V gene, CDR1 is DFQATT and CDR2 is SNEGSKA (reference sequence). CDR3 amino acids: CSARAGGSTGELFF. CDR3 bases: TGCAGTGCTAGAGCGGGAGGGAGCACCGGGGAGCTGTTTTTT.

This clonotype was recorded a few times. The chain uses TRBV20-1 and TRBJ1-6; 7 bases line up with TRBD1. The CDR3 sequence is 14 residues long. V lost 5 bases, J lost 8 bases, and 9 bases stayed unmatched. Looked up from germline, CDR1 is DFQATT and CDR2 is SNEGSKA (reference sequence). CDR3 nucleotide sequence: TGCAGTGCTCCTGGGGACAGAGACCATTCACCCCTCCACTTT. As protein: CSAPGDRDHSPLHF.

This clonotype was seen more than once but under ten times. This chain connects TRBV27 to TRBJ2-7; TRBD2 agrees at 10 bases. Germline CDR1 and CDR2: MNHEY and SMNVEV (reference sequence). CDR3 size: 13 residues. Trimming removed 6 bases from V and 3 bases from J; junction bases left unmatched: 2. The CDR3 DNA follows: TGTGCCAGCAGACTAGCGGGGCGCTACGAGCAGTACTTC. Translated, it gives CASRLAGRYEQYF.

This clonotype has ten or more counts. V and J are TRBV4-1 and TRBJ1-2; a possible D gene is TRBD1 (6 bases). CDR1 MGHRA and CDR2 YSYEKL come from the germline V gene. The CDR3 spans 14 residues. The V and J ends lost 3 bases and 3 bases respectively, with 11 bases between them. CDR3 DNA: TGCGCCAGCAGCCAGTTGGGGGGCGACTATGGCTACACCTTC. This sequence encodes CASSQLGGDYGYTF.

This clonotype was recorded a few times. V and J are TRBV20-1 and TRBJ1-6; TRBD1 agrees at 10 bases. CDR1 DFQATT and CDR2 SNEGSKA come from the germline V gene (reference sequence). V dropped 0 bases and J dropped 4; count of bases not matched to a gene: 12. The CDR3 is 19 residues long. In DNA form, the CDR3 reads TGCAGTGCTAGAGATCACTGGGACAGGGGCGGCCTATATAATTCACCCCTCCACTTT. Translation: CSARDHWDRGGLYNSPLHF.

This clonotype has more than one count but fewer than ten. The chain joins TRBV12-3 or TRBV12-4 to TRBJ2-6; D is undetermined. CDR3 length equals 15 residues. V dropped 3 bases and J dropped 2 bases, with 8 bases sitting between them. CDR3 in amino acids: CASSFLLAGANVLTF. CDR3 bases: TGTGCCAGCAGTTTTTTACTGGCTGGGGCCAACGTCCTGACTTTC.